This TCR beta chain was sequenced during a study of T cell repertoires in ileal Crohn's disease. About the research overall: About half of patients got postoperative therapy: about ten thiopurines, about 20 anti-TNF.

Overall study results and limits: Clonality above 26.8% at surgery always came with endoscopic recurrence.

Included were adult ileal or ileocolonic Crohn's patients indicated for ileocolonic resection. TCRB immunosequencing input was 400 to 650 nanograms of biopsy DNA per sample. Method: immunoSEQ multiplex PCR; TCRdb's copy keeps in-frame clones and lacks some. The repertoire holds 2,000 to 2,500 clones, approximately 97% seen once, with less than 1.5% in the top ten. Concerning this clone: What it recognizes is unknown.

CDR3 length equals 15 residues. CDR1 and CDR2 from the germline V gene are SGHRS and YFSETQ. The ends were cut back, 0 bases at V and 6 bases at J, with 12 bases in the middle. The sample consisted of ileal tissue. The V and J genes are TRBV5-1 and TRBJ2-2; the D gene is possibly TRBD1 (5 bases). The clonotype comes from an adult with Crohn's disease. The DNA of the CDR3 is TGCGCCAGCAGCTTGGTGGAGTCAGGGTCCGGGGAGCTGTTTTTT. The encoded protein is CASSLVESGSGELFF.